These 12 T cell receptor beta chains were all obtained from the same sample, sequenced in a study of graft-versus-host responses after intestinal transplantation. Assay used: immunoSEQ multiplex PCR; TCRdb lists only in-frame clones, some missing. The sample consists of about 96,000 clones, about 94% of them appearing once. No cognate antigen is known for these TCRs. This specimen was unstimulated CD4+ T cells sorted from spleen or lymph node cells, taken before intestinal transplant. The receptor set was obtained from a human donor who received an intestinal transplant.

J is TRBJ2-7 and V is TRBV11-2, with 12 bases identical to TRBD2. The germline gives CDR1 SGHAT, CDR2 FQNNGV. The CDR3 is 17 residues long. Trimming removed 2 bases from V and 1 base from J; junction bases left unmatched: 6. As DNA, the CDR3 is TGTGCCAGCAGCTTATATTGGGGGACTAGCGGGTCCTACGAGCAGTACTTC. Translated, it gives CASSLYWGTSGSYEQYF.

The V call is TRBV7-2, the J call TRBJ2-7; 12 bases fit TRBD1. This CDR3 is 18 amino acids long. V dropped 5 bases and J dropped 3; count of bases not matched to a gene: 14. The germline CDR1 and CDR2 sequences are SGHTA and FQGNSA. The CDR3 here is CASSVTGTGGSQDYEQYF. CDR3 nucleotide sequence: TGTGCCAGCAGCGTAACCGGGACAGGGGGCAGTCAGGACTACGAGCAGTACTTC.

The chain links TRBV30 to TRBJ1-4; a weak D match, TRBD1 (5 bases). The CDR3 is made up of 14 amino acids. V gave up 3 bases and J gave up 5 bases, with 13 bases separating them. Germline V gives CDR1 GTSNPN, CDR2 SVGIG (reference sequence). The CDR3 sequence: CAWRPRGDNEKLFF. The CDR3 nucleotides are TGTGCCTGGAGACCCCGGGGGGACAATGAAAAACTGTTTTTT.

The chain employs TRBV18 and TRBJ2-5, with D perhaps TRBD1 (5 bases). V was pared by 2 bases and J by 2 bases, with 6 bases between. Germline assignment: CDR1 KGHSH and CDR2 LQKENI. This CDR3 has 13 residues. The CDR3 here is CASSPNRQETQYF. In nucleotides, the CDR3 is TGTGCCAGCTCACCAAACAGGCAAGAGACCCAGTACTTC.

The chain employs TRBV5-1 and TRBJ2-3; TRBD1 aligns across 10 bases. The CDR3 has 15 residues. V was pared by 4 bases and J by 4 bases, with 6 bases of the junction left unmatched. Germline CDR1 reads SGHRS; CDR2 reads YFSETQ. CDR3 DNA: TGCGCCAGCAGCACCGGGACAGGGGTTCCAGATACGCAGTATTTT. Translating gives CASSTGTGVPDTQYF.

This clone was found once. CDR3 loop: CSAEADTQYF. The CDR3, as DNA: TGCAGTGCTGAGGCAGATACGCAGTATTTT. The chain carries TRBV20-1 and TRBJ2-3; the D is unclear. This CDR3 contains 10 residues. Germline V gene data show CDR1 as DFQATT and CDR2 as SNEGSKA (reference sequence). V was shortened by 5 bases and J by 4 bases, with 4 bases between the two germline ends.

The CDR3 loop reads CASTYSSAEETQYF. CDR3 sequence (DNA): TGTGCCAGCACGTATTCTAGCGCAGAAGAGACCCAGTACTTC. The V and J genes are TRBV7-9 and TRBJ2-5; weak D call: TRBD2 (6 bases). V lost 7 bases, J lost 3 bases, and 15 bases lay in between. This CDR3 is 14 amino acids long. Germline loops: CDR1 SEHNR, CDR2 FQNEAQ (reference sequence).

This clone is a singleton in its sample. V and J are TRBV15 and TRBJ2-3; TRBD2 is a possible D gene (6 bases). V was shortened by 1 base and J by 2 bases, with 13 bases between the two germline ends. The germline V gene encodes CDR1 LNHNV and CDR2 YYDKDF (reference sequence). The CDR3 is 16 amino acids. The CDR3: CATSRGLVGDTDTQYF. The DNA of the CDR3 is TGTGCCACCAGCAGAGGACTAGTAGGGGACACAGATACGCAGTATTTT.

The chain joins TRBV2 to TRBJ2-7, with 12 bases lining up with TRBD2. The CDR3 loop spans 14 amino acids. The germline V gene has CDR1 SNHLY and CDR2 FYNNEI. J gave up 0 bases and V 8 bases, and 2 bases lay outside the gene matches. The DNA for the CDR3 is TGTGCCAGCCAGACTAGCGGGAGCTCCTACGAGCAGTACTTC. It codes for CASQTSGSSYEQYF.

The chain uses TRBV7-2 and TRBJ2-3, with TRBD2 matching 8 bases. CDR1 and CDR2 from the germline V gene are SGHTA and FQGNSA. J was trimmed by 0 bases and V by 0 bases; bases with no gene match: 2. The CDR3 loop spans 16 amino acids. Written as DNA, the CDR3 is TGTGCCAGCAGCTTAGCGCCTAGCGGGAGCACAGATACGCAGTATTTT. This translates into CASSLAPSGSTDTQYF.

The chain combines TRBV7-9 with TRBJ1-6; no clear D. CDR1 and CDR2 (germline): SEHNR, FQNEAQ (reference sequence). This CDR3 has 14 residues. V was clipped by 1 base and J by 3 bases, with 4 bases between them. The CDR3 DNA follows: TGTGCCAGCAGCTTAGACAGCTATAATTCACCCCTCCACTTT. Translating it yields CASSLDSYNSPLHF.

The genes are TRBV7-7 and TRBJ2-5; 10 bases fit TRBD2. J gave up 4 bases and V 5 bases, and 4 bases lay outside the gene matches. This CDR3 has 14 amino acids. In germline, CDR1 is SSHAT, CDR2 FNYEAQ (reference sequence). CDR3 loop: CASSHSGGLETQYF. CDR3 DNA: TGTGCCAGCAGCCATAGCGGGGGGCTAGAGACCCAGTACTTC.